This T cell receptor beta chain was found in a study of shared clonotypes between healthy human individuals (dated by TCRdb to between 2020 and 2021). At the level of the whole study: The cohort included three men and a couple of women between 18 and 49 years of age. For each donor, CD4 naive and CD4 memory were each run on three plates, CD8 naive on two plates, and CD8 memory on one plate. To estimate repertoire size and how much clonotypes are shared between individuals, the study performed deep sequencing of blood TCR repertoires from five healthy adults. To increase sequencing depth and limit assay-specific biases, different laboratories used diverse techniques to prepare libraries and sequence TCR repertoires. Between about 0.8 and 9.5 billion PBMCs per donor were obtained by leukapheresis.

Using the deep immunoSEQ assay, multiplex PCR amplified TCR CDR3 regions from genomic DNA. Extracted genomic DNA from each cell subset was distributed evenly across all wells of several immunoSEQ 96-well plates, and each plate was treated as a replicate. For sorted subsets, about 210 ng of genomic DNA, equivalent to roughly 30,000 T cell genomes, went into each replicate PCR. The purified libraries were quantified using a Qubit 3.0 fluorometer, sized with a Bioanalyzer 2100, and then quantified again using the KAPA Library Quantification kit. Every immunoSEQ 96-well plate was sequenced on a separate single-read 150-cycle Illumina NextSeq 550 flow cell. Regarding the original processing steps: Because the immunoSEQ output included only junctional sequences and no quality scores, the filtering could not be the same as the filtering used for full-length reads. To assign V/J genes and CDR3, sequences were annotated using PyIR, a Python wrapper for IgBLAST v1.9, with IMGT germline references. Any read was removed if the V/J assignment was weak (E-value above 1e-6), the CDR3 was missing, or the read contained stop codons, out-of-frame junctions, or ambiguous translated residues. A V3J clonotype was defined by an identical inferred V gene, J gene, and CDR3 amino acid sequence. Percentage overlap between repertoires was computed as shared unique clonotypes divided by the size of the smaller repertoire. Three approaches were used to assess repertoire richness: RTK rarefaction, the Chao1 estimator, and Recon v2.1 estimates of unobserved clonotypes. Generation probabilities were computed with OLGA for all TCRbeta clonotypes obtained by the gDNA method from four donors. This is the immuneACCESS table as TCRdb keeps it, with only in-frame sequences that have V and J called. A part of the clones is gone; compared with another copy, unresolved V genes explain less than half, and the rest is unexplained. D and trimming were read from the DNA, whereas the V and J calls and clone size are those reported in that table. In all, the sample holds approximately 500,000 clones, and less than 96% of those were seen once. The ten largest make up approximately 0.062% of the sample.

Beyond this particular receptor, the publication reports: Sampling was restricted to blood, and TCR repertoires in tissues likely differ from the TCR repertoires found in blood. Because the study included only a small number of donors, the genetic and exposure-history diversity represented was limited. When a few donors were compared, the shared fraction of clonotypes was roughly 5% for naive CD4, roughly 3.3% for naive CD8, roughly 2.5% for memory CD4, and 0.35% to 0.4% for memory CD8. Pairwise subsampling led to the expectation that sequencing depth would affect the degree of clonotype sharing among donors. Estimated clonotype richness was generally larger for naive than for memory subsets. Incomplete sequencing was indicated by rarefaction of sorted-subset datasets, despite the large sequencing depth. Compared with non-shared clonotypes, clonotypes shared by all four sorted-subset donors had higher generation probabilities.

The donors were healthy, HIV-negative adults with no recently reported acute infections or vaccinations. Every donor was a Caucasian adult living in Nashville, Tennessee, USA. CD4+ T cells were enriched through magnetic negative selection, after which naive cells were positively selected on CD45RA and the remaining negative fraction served as the memory subset. After blood collection by leukapheresis, PBMCs were isolated using Ficoll-Histopaque density gradient centrifugation and then cryopreserved in the vapor phase of liquid nitrogen. Analytical flow cytometry was used to check the purity and quantity of every magnetically sorted T cell population. From each sorted fraction, genomic DNA was isolated and quantified by UV absorbance on a Nanodrop 2000c. As concerns this clone: Its binding antigen is unknown. Qualities for individual bases were not recorded, and no much larger clone is one base off.

CDR1 is given as SGDLS and CDR2 as YYNGEE, both from the germline V gene. V is shortened by 0 bases, J by 4 bases, and the region joining them spans 10 bases. Inclusive of the bounding cysteine and phenylalanine, the CDR3 is 15 residues long. Left in the record is the CDR3 DNA by itself, 45 bases read in frame from the first base. Recombination joined TRBV9 with TRBJ2-2, with the identity of the D gene unclear. The origin of this receptor is a young woman in good health. Sequenced material: naive CD4+ T cells sorted from blood. The cell subset or site label, read with the paper, signifies: CD45RA+ positively selected. The nucleotide sequence is given as TGTGCCAGCAGCGTAGAAATCCGGAGCACCGGGGAGCTGTTTTTT. Its amino acids are CASSVEIRSTGELFF. Beyond the CDR3, the reference TRBV9 and TRBJ2-2 genes provide the residues; the full variable domain reads: DSGVTQTPKHLITATGQRVTLRCSPRSGDLSVYWYQQSLDQGLQFLIQYYNGEERAKGNILERFSAQQFPDLHSELNLSSLELGDSALYFCASSVEIRSTGELFFGEGSRLTVL.